What follows describes a single T cell receptor (beta chain). This specimen belongs to a study of blood T cell repertoires in COVID-19. Looking at the study overall: Sites in the United States, Italy and Spain provided acute and convalescent COVID-19 samples. Sample material is recorded as cDNA or gDNA derived from T cells, B-cell-depleted T cells, or PBMCs.

Per the authors' pipeline: The assay estimated nucleated cells by amplifying reference gene primers. Only in-frame clones appear in the TCRdb table, and some are missing; sequencing was by immunoSEQ multiplex PCR. V, J and clone size derive from that table, while D and trimming were established from the DNA sequence. The sample lists tens of thousands of clones, 85% to 90% occurring once. Sequencing used peripheral blood. This clonotype originated in a man aged 45-65 years with active COVID-19.

The CDR3 here is CASINSGDMNTEAFF. The CDR3 nucleotides read TGTGCCAGCATCAACTCAGGGGATATGAACACTGAAGCTTTCTTT. The gene calls are TRBV13 and TRBJ1-1, with D maybe TRBD1 (6 bases). Per germline, CDR1 PRHDT and CDR2 FYEKMQ (reference sequence). CDR3 size: 15 residues. Deletions cut 7 bases from V and 0 bases from J, with 15 bases between.